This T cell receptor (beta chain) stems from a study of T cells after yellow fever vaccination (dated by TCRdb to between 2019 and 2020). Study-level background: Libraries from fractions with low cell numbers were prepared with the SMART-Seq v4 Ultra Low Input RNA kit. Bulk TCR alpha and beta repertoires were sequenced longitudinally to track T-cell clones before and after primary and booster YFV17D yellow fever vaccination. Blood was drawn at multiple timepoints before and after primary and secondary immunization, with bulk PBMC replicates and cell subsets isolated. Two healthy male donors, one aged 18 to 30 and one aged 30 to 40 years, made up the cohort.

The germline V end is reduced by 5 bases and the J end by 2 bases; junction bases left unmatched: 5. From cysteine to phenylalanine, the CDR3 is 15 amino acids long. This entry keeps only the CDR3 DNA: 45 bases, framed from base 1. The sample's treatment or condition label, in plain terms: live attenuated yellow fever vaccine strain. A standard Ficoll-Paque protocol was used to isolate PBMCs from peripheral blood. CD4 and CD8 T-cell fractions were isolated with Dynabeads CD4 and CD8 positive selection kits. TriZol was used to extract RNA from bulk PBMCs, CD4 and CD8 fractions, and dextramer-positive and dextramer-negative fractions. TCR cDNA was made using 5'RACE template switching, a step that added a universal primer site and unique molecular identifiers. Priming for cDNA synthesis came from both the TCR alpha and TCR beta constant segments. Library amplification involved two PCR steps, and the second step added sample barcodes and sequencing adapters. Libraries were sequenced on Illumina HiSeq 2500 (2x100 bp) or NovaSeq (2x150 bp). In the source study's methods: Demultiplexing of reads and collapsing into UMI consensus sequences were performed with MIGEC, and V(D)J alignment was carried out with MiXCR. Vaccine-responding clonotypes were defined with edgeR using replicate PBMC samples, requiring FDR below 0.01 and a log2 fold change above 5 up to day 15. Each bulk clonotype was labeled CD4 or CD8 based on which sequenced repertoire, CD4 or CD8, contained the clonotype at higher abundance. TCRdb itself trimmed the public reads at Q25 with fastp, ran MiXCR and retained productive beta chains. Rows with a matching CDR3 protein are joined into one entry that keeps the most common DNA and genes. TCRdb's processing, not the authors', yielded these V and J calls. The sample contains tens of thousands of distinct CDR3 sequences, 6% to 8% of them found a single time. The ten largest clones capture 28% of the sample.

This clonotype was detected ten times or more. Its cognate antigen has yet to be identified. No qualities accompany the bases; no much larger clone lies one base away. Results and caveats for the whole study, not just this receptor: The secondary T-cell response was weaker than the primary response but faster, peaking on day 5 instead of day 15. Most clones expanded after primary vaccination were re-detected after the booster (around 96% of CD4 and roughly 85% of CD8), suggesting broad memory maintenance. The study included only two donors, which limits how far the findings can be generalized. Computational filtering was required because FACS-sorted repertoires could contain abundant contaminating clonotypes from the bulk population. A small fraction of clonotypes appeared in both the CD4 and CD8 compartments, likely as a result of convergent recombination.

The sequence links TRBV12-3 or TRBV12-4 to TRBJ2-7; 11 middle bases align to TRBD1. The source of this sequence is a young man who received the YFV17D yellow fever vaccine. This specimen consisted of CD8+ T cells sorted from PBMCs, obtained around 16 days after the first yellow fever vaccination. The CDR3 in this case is CASSPTGQGAYEQYF. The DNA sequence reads TGTGCCAGCAGTCCTACGGGACAGGGGGCCTACGAGCAGTACTTC.